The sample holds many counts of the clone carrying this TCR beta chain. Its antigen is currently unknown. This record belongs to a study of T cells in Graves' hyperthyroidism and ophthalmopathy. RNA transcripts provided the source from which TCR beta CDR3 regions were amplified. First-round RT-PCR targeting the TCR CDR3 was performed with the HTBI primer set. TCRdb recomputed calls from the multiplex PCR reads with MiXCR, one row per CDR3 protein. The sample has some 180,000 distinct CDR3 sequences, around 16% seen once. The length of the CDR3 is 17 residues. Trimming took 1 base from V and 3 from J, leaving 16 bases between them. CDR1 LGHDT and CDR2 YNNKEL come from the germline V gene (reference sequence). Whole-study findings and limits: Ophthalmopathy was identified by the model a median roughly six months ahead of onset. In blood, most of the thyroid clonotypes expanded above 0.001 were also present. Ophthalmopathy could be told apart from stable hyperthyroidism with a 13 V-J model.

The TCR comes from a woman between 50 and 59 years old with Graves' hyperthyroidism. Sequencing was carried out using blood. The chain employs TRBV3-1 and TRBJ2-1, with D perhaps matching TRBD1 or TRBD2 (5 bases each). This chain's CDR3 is CASSQVRSSGGYNEQFF. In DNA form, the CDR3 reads TGTGCCAGCAGCCAAGTTCGGTCCTCTGGGGGCTACAATGAGCAGTTCTTC.